The source of this T cell receptor (beta chain) is a study of blood T cell repertoires in COVID-19 (dated by TCRdb to about 2020). Turning to the overall study: Collaborator samples came from the United States, Italy and Spain and covered acute and convalescent phases of COVID-19. The material from the prospective study consisted of cDNA or gDNA derived from T cells, B-cell-depleted T cells, or PBMCs. Subjects who had been exposed to COVID-19, were actively infected with it, or had recovered from it provided the deeply sampled blood TCRbeta repertoires that made up the dataset. The repertoires were released in a freely available public database intended as a resource for research on the immune response to SARS-CoV-2. The samples were drawn from two sources: the first 160 participants of the ongoing ImmuneRACE study, and 1,254 subjects contributed by 6 global collaborators. Nearly every sample came with metadata listing a de-identified subject ID, COVID-19 status, age in years and sex. Where available, HLA class I and class II types were obtained from metadata supplied by the sample provider rather than from assay-based typing.

A second Seattle source provided samples from volunteer blood donors who had recovered from COVID-19. Each collaborating institution followed its own protocols to collect whole blood in K2EDTA tubes. For TCRbeta analysis, collaborators shipped samples as frozen whole blood, isolated PBMCs, or DNA extracted from either of those sample types. The immunoSEQ Assay, a bias-controlled multiplex PCR, was used to amplify TCRbeta CDR3 regions from genomic DNA. Per the source publication's procedure: Nucleated cell counts per sample were estimated from amplification of reference gene primers within the assay. To quantify the absolute abundance of each unique TCRbeta CDR3 rearrangement, sequence reads were collapsed and filtered. For each sample, productive Simpson clonality was calculated as the square root of Simpson's diversity index over productive rearrangements. Sourced from immuneACCESS, this table was stored by TCRdb with only in-frame sequences that have V and J called. A share of the clones is absent; for the studies checked, an unresolved V gene accounts for under half, and the remainder has no known explanation. V and J calls and clone size are as listed in that table; D and trimming were resolved from the DNA. The sample table lists approximately 190,000 clones, roughly 90% of them with a count of one. 5.5% to 7% of the sample is taken by the ten largest.

By sample share, this clone is medium-sized (0.01 to 0.1%). Its cognate antigen has yet to be identified. No quality values exist for individual bases; no much larger clone is one base distant. From a lookup of the germline V gene, CDR1 and CDR2 are SQVTM and ANQGSEA. Counted from cysteine to phenylalanine, this CDR3 has 13 amino acids. The only DNA kept is the CDR3, 39 bases in frame from the first base. Trimming takes 7 bases off V and 2 bases off J; junction bases not matched to a gene: 7. Study-wide findings and limitations: The amount of clinical and demographic metadata varied by source and participant and was provided uncurated.

This receptor was identified in a woman between 35 and 50 years old who had recovered from COVID-19. What was sequenced was peripheral blood. This chain is built from TRBV29-1 and TRBJ1-1; TRBD1 lines up with 7 middle nucleotides. The CDR3 sequence is CSASEGANTEAFF. The bases read TGCAGCGCCAGCGAGGGGGCAAACACTGAAGCTTTCTTT.